This is a list of T cell receptor beta chains from one sample in a study of shared clonotypes between healthy human individuals. Clones were sequenced by immunoSEQ multiplex PCR, and TCRdb holds only the in-frame ones, with some missing. Seen here are around 2.3 million clones, nearly 97% observed once, and the top ten hold 0.1% to 0.15%. The sample comprised naive CD4+ T cells sorted from blood. Every receptor here comes from a young man in good health. CDR3s include the opening cysteine and the closing phenylalanine or tryptophan. The D gene is left open where the match is weak. Expanded clones get a size class; other rows say once, few or many, or leave the size out.

j_call clone_size d_call v_call cdr3_aa cdr3_nt
TRBJ2-7 NA TRBD1 TRBV10-3 CAISESDRTYYEQYF TGTGCCATCAGTGAGTCGGACAGGACTTACTACGAGCAGTACTTC
TRBJ1-4 NA NA TRBV18 CASSLVGQDEKLFF TGTGCCAGCTCTCTCGTAGGGCAGGATGAAAAACTGTTTTTT
TRBJ1-3 NA NA TRBV28 CASSPGGINSGNTIYF TGTGCCAGCAGTCCCGGGGGGATAAACTCTGGAAACACCATATATTTT
TRBJ1-2 NA NA TRBV5-6 CASSLAIGGYTF TGTGCCAGCAGCTTGGCCATAGGGGGCTACACCTTC
TRBJ1-2 NA TRBD1 TRBV4-1 CASSQGQGTNYGYTF TGCGCCAGCAGCCAGGGACAGGGAACTAACTATGGCTACACCTTC
TRBJ1-4 NA NA TRBV5-1 CASSLGGDNEKLFF TGCGCCAGCAGCTTAGGGGGAGATAATGAAAAACTGTTTTTT
TRBJ2-1 NA NA TRBV9 CASSVGGPSSYNEQFF TGTGCCAGCAGCGTAGGAGGTCCTAGCTCCTACAATGAGCAGTTCTTC
TRBJ2-3 NA TRBD2 TRBV7-2 CASSLSGSGGTDTQYF TGTGCCAGCAGCTTATCAGGTAGCGGGGGCACAGATACGCAGTATTTT
TRBJ1-4 NA TRBD1 TRBV30 CAWSDTGGGGLFF TGTGCCTGGAGTGACACAGGGGGCGGGGGACTGTTTTTT
TRBJ2-5 NA TRBD1 TRBV7-9 CATRKGYPGQGRETQYF TGTGCCACCCGGAAAGGGTATCCGGGACAGGGCCGAGAGACCCAGTACTTC
TRBJ2-5 NA TRBD2 TRBV2 CASGRGAETQYF TGTGCCAGCGGGAGGGGAGCGGAGACCCAGTACTTC
TRBJ1-5 NA NA TRBV19 CASSRGEQPQHF TGTGCCAGTAGTAGGGGCGAACAGCCCCAGCATTTT
TRBJ2-2 NA NA TRBV6-5 CASSYSSKAGELFF TGTGCCAGCAGTTACTCTTCGAAGGCCGGGGAGCTGTTTTTT
TRBJ2-2 NA NA TRBV2 CASRSPGRNTGELFF TGTGCCAGCAGGAGCCCGGGGCGTAACACCGGGGAGCTGTTTTTT
TRBJ2-1 NA TRBD2 TRBV19 CASSRTSGTYYNEQFF TGTGCCAGTAGCAGGACTAGCGGGACGTACTACAATGAGCAGTTCTTC
TRBJ1-5 NA NA TRBV30 CAWSYRVGQPQHF TGTGCCTGGAGTTACAGGGTAGGCCAGCCCCAGCATTTT
TRBJ2-2 few NA TRBV10-1 CASSESRGISGELFF TGCGCCAGCAGTGAGTCCCGCGGGATCAGCGGGGAGCTGTTTTTT
TRBJ2-1 NA NA TRBV20-1 CSARVDSQFF TGCAGTGCTAGAGTGGATTCTCAGTTCTTC
TRBJ2-1 NA NA TRBV18 CASSPGAPISNEQFF TGTGCCAGCTCGCCGGGAGCGCCAATCTCCAATGAGCAGTTCTTC
TRBJ2-3 NA TRBD2 TRBV5-4 CASSTGLAGDTDTQYF TGTGCCAGCAGCACCGGACTAGCGGGGGACACAGATACGCAGTATTTT
TRBJ1-1 NA NA TRBV6-5 CASSQGVVNTEAFF TGTGCCAGCAGCCAAGGGGTTGTGAACACTGAAGCTTTCTTT
TRBJ1-6 NA NA TRBV2 CASSEESFLNRHGLGSPLHF TGTGCCAGCAGTGAAGAAAGTTTTTTGAACAGGCACGGCCTAGGCTCACCCCTCCACTTT
TRBJ1-1 NA NA TRBV30 CAWSGDTEAFF TGTGCCTGGAGCGGGGACACTGAAGCTTTCTTT
TRBJ2-7 NA NA TRBV11-2 CASSLVTWTSEQYF TGTGCCAGCAGCTTAGTAACCTGGACGTCCGAGCAGTACTTC
TRBJ2-7 NA NA TRBV6-6 CASSSPRLSDYEQYF TGTGCCAGCAGTTCGCCTAGACTCTCGGACTACGAGCAGTACTTC
TRBJ1-2 NA NA TRBV5-1 CASSYGTDLSNYGYTF TGCGCCAGCAGCTACGGGACCGACCTTTCAAACTATGGCTACACCTTC
TRBJ1-1 NA TRBD1 TRBV5-4 CASSLTGQGNTEAFF TGTGCCAGCAGCTTGACGGGACAGGGGAACACTGAAGCTTTCTTT